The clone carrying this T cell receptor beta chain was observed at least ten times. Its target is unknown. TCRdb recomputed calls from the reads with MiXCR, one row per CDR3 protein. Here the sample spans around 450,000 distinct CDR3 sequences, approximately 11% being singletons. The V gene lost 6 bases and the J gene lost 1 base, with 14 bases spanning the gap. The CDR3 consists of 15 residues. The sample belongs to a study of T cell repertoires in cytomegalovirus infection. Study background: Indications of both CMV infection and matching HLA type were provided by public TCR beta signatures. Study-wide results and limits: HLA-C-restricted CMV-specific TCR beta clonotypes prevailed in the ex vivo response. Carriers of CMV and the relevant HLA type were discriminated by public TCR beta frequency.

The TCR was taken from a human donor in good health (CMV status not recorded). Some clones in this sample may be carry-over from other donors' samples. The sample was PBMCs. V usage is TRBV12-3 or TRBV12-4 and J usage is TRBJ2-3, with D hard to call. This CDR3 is CASRRDGGGTDTQYF. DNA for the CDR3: TGTGCCAGCAGGCGCGATGGTGGGGGCACAGATACGCAGTATTTT.